A single T cell receptor (beta chain) is shown here with its context. This clonotype was counted many times. Which antigen it targets is not known. Base qualities are not recorded, but no much larger clone differs from it by a single base. This specimen's time point label, per the study, means: after trial treatment. The intended sense of this specimen's treatment or condition label: LDRT plus nivolumab, ipilimumab, low-dose cyclophosphamide and aspirin (RACIN trial). Donors were enrolled in RACIN, a single-arm phase I dose-escalation trial in which nivolumab, ipilimumab, aspirin, low-dose cyclophosphamide and low-dose radiotherapy were combined. To be eligible, a patient needed to have an advanced solid tumor that was TIL-negative. The listed sequencing device is Illumina HiSeq 2500. First-strand cDNA was synthesized using Superscript III and a set of TRAV- and TRBV-specific primers, so that both TCRalpha and TCRbeta chains were covered. TCRs were amplified with Phusion for approximately 20 PCR cycles using a constant-region primer together with the adapter attached to the V primers. Isolated mRNA was amplified with the MessageAmp II aRNA Amplification Kit, using an approximately 16-hour in vitro transcription at 37°C. The Dynabeads mRNA DIRECT Purification Kit was used to isolate the mRNA for TCR sequencing. Indexed Illumina adapters were added in a second Phusion PCR of around 23 cycles, and the PCR products were purified with AMPure XP beads. In the authors' own workflow: Custom Perl scripts were used to pool TCR sequences that encoded the same protein, to remove out-of-frame sequences, and to calculate the abundance of each clonotype. Any TCR sequence backed by just one read was left out of the analysis. Shannon entropy, Gini index, clonality, richness, and the frequency of TCRs shared between repertoires were included as repertoire metrics. The public reads were reprocessed in TCRdb via fastp at Q25 and MiXCR, keeping in-frame beta chains. When rows share a CDR3 protein, they turn into one entry using the most common DNA and genes. The V and J calls here are based on TCRdb, not the publication. Recorded for this sample are around 60,000 distinct CDR3 sequences; less than 30% of them occurred a single time. In total, the top ten clones hold about 7% of the sample.

The germline V gene supplies CDR1 MDHEN and CDR2 SYDVKM. The CDR3 goes from the cysteine to the phenylalanine over 15 residues. Only the CDR3 part of the read is kept: 45 bases, read in frame from the first base. Compared with germline, V lacks 6 bases and J lacks 2 bases; bases without a gene match: 7. This sample was taken from a study of low-dose radiotherapy and immunotherapy resistance in tumors (dated by TCRdb to the early 2020s). Describing the broader study: Patients in Cohort 1 were given 0.5 Gy per fraction every 2 weeks, and the prescribed total PTV dose was 6.5 Gy. For Cohort 2, the dose was 1 Gy per fraction given every two weeks, adding up to 13 Gy in total across 26 weeks. Patients were given nivolumab as a 240 mg flat dose every two weeks and ipilimumab at 1 mg/kg every six weeks, with both drugs delivered intravenously. Cyclophosphamide 200 mg/m2 was given intravenously every two weeks, one day before each radiation and immunotherapy administration. Starting on cycle 1 day 1, patients took 300 mg of aspirin by mouth once a day for four cycles. No randomization into treatment groups was done for the people taking part in the trial. Eight patients were included in the translational analysis, namely three from the first dose cohort plus the first five from the second dose cohort.

The chain couples TRBV28 to TRBJ2-1; 7 bases in between match TRBD1. The TCR originated in a male donor with prostate cancer. The input for sequencing was PBMCs, taken after low-dose radiotherapy plus immunotherapy. The DNA is TGTGCCAGCAGCTCTCCCGGGACAGCCTACAATGAGCAGTTCTTC. This sequence encodes CASSSPGTAYNEQFF.